Following are 23 T cell receptor beta chains from one sample sequenced in a study of shared clonotypes between healthy human individuals. TCRdb keeps only in-frame clones here, not all; method: immunoSEQ multiplex PCR. The sample yields about 1 million clones, around four fifths seen once. The sample taken for sequencing was memory CD4+ T cells sorted from blood. Subset: CD45RA-negative fraction. These receptors were obtained from a man aged 18 to 30 in good health.

This chain links TRBV19 with TRBJ2-5; a weak D match, TRBD1 (6 bases). CDR3 length equals 15 residues. The germline V gene encodes CDR1 LNHDA and CDR2 SQIVND (reference sequence). V lost 3 bases, J lost 1 base, and 12 bases lay in between. The CDR3 DNA is TGTGCCAGTAGTATCCTCGGACAGAGCCAAGAGACCCAGTACTTC. This sequence encodes CASSILGQSQETQYF.

About this clone itself: This same CDR3 is encoded by further DNA sequences in the sample. J is TRBJ2-7 and V is TRBV5-1; D is unclear. The CDR3 contains 14 residues. Trimming took off 2 bases at V and 2 bases at J, with 11 bases between the two ends. Germline CDR1 and CDR2: SGHRS and YFSETQ. CDR3 protein: CASSLGPGPYEQYF. CDR3 bases: TGCGCCAGCAGCTTAGGACCAGGCCCCTACGAGCAGTACTTC.

This clone was seen a few times. The rearrangement links TRBV10-3 to TRBJ1-2; 8 bases fit TRBD1. In germline, CDR1 is ENHRY, CDR2 SYGVKD. The V gene end was trimmed by 5 bases and the J gene end by 6 bases; junction bases not matched to a gene: 8. CDR3 size: 14 residues. The CDR3 DNA is TGTGCCATCAGTTGGACTGGGGACAGGAATGGCTACACCTTC. Translation gives CAISWTGDRNGYTF.

The V and J genes are TRBV7-6 and TRBJ2-3, with D tentatively TRBD1 or TRBD2 (5 bases each). V dropped 1 base and J dropped 4 bases, with 12 bases sitting between them. Looked up from germline, CDR1 is SGHVS and CDR2 is FNYEAQ. The length of the CDR3 is 15 residues. CDR3 in DNA: TGTGCCAGCAGCTTAGGAAACCGGGACGCAGATACGCAGTATTTT. Protein product: CASSLGNRDADTQYF.

A single count supports this clone. The genes are TRBV27 and TRBJ2-3; D possibly corresponds to TRBD2 (5 bases). There are 19 residues in the CDR3. V shed 5 bases and J shed 0 bases, with 24 bases lying between them. The germline CDR1 and CDR2 sequences are MNHEY and SMNVEV (reference sequence). CDR3 sequence reads: CASSPRGVRTLSSTDTQYF. As DNA, the CDR3 is TGTGCCAGCAGTCCACGGGGAGTCAGAACGTTATCTAGCACAGATACGCAGTATTTT.

Points on this clone: No conserved phenylalanine or tryptophan is present at the end of the CDR3, so a read error is the likely explanation. The limits of the CDR3 on the DNA are not certain, so only TCRdb's listed CDR3 is given. The V gene is TRBV19, the J gene TRBJ2-7; TRBD1 reflects the table's D call only, with no check against the DNA. The CDR3 spans 11 residues, counting both ends. Germline CDR1 reads LNHDA; CDR2 reads SQIVND (reference sequence). This chain's CDR3 is CASSIGTGENL.

On this clone itself: Other DNA sequences within the sample encode an identical CDR3. V gene TRBV18 combines with J gene TRBJ2-7, with D perhaps TRBD2 (5 bases). CDR1 and CDR2 (germline): KGHSH, LQKENI. The CDR3 consists of 14 residues. V was cut by 4 bases and J by 2 bases, with 12 bases left in between. The CDR3 region has the DNA TGTGCCAGCTCACTGGGCGGAGGAACCTACGAGCAGTACTTC. Encoded protein: CASSLGGGTYEQYF.

The chain joins TRBV5-1 to TRBJ2-3, with D tentatively TRBD2 (5 bases). The V end was cut by 6 bases, the J end by 0 bases, with 11 bases between. This CDR3 comprises 14 residues. Germline CDR1 and CDR2: SGHRS and YFSETQ. CDR3 nucleotide sequence: TGCGCCAGCACCCGGACGGGAAGCACAGATACGCAGTATTTT. This sequence encodes CASTRTGSTDTQYF.

The rearrangement joins TRBV2 to TRBJ1-2; D is undetermined. Germline-derived CDR1 and CDR2 are SNHLY and FYNNEI. This CDR3 region has 11 residues. V dropped 4 bases and J dropped 8 bases, with 8 bases sitting between them. The DNA for the CDR3 is TGTGCCAGCAGTGCAGGATCCGGCTACACCTTC. It is translated as CASSAGSGYTF. The variable domain in full, with the rest retrieved from reference TRBV2 and TRBJ1-2, is EPEVTQTPSHQVTQMGQEVILRCVPISNHLYFYWYRQILGQKVEFLVSFYNNEISEKSEIFDDQFSVERPDGSNFTLKIRSTKLEDSAMYFCASSAGSGYTFGSGTRLTVV.

This chain links TRBV19 with TRBJ1-5; D possibly corresponds to TRBD1 (5 bases). Trimming took off 3 bases at V and 0 bases at J, with 9 bases between the two ends. The CDR3 spans 15 residues. Germline CDR1 LNHDA, CDR2 SQIVND (reference sequence). The CDR3 sequence is CASSMEGYSNQPQHF. In DNA, the CDR3 is TGTGCCAGTAGTATGGAGGGGTATAGCAATCAGCCCCAGCATTTT.

The rearrangement joins TRBV6-5 to TRBJ1-6, with unresolved D. Germline V gene sequence: CDR1 MNHEY, CDR2 SVGAGI. The CDR3 spans 14 residues. Trimming took 6 bases from V and 7 from J, leaving 13 bases between them. CDR3 DNA sequence: TGTGCCAGCAGCAAGACACGGGCCAATTCACCCCTCCACTTT. Protein sequence: CASSKTRANSPLHF.

The rearrangement links TRBV11-2 to TRBJ1-5; D is possibly TRBD1 (5 bases). CDR3 length: 18 residues. Between the trimmed V and J ends, which lost 1 base and 0 bases, there was a span of 16 bases. Germline V lookup: CDR1 SGHAT, CDR2 FQNNGV. DNA for the CDR3: TGTGCCAGCAGCTTAGTGGCCAGGGAGACATATAGCAATCAGCCCCAGCATTTT. Translating gives CASSLVARETYSNQPQHF.

The chain links TRBV14 to TRBJ2-1; TRBD1 matches at 11 bases. This CDR3 region has 18 residues. Germline-derived CDR1 and CDR2 are SGHDN and FVKESK. Trimming took 0 bases from V and 7 from J; bases not matched to a gene: 11. CDR3: CASSQEFWTGGAWNEQFF. Written as DNA, the CDR3 is TGTGCCAGCAGCCAAGAATTCTGGACAGGGGGCGCGTGGAATGAGCAGTTCTTC.

The V call is TRBV5-4, the J call TRBJ2-1; TRBD2 aligns across 8 bases. This CDR3 has 12 residues. The germline gives CDR1 SGHNT, CDR2 YYREEE (reference sequence). V lost 4 bases, J lost 12 bases, and 6 bases stayed unmatched. The CDR3 DNA reads as TGTGCCAGCAGCCGGACGGGGGGGATGCAGTTCTTC. This encodes CASSRTGGMQFF.

The chain recombines TRBV7-2 with TRBJ2-7; D not resolved. V dropped 0 bases and J dropped 7 bases, with 25 bases sitting between them. The germline CDR1 and CDR2 sequences are SGHTA and FQGNSA. The CDR3 consists of 18 residues. The CDR3 nucleotides are TGTGCCAGCAGCTTAGCCCGATTGAGTAGACAAGCCCCAGGAGAGCAGTACTTC. The encoded protein is CASSLARLSRQAPGEQYF. The entire variable domain, with the rest obtained from reference TRBV7-2 and TRBJ2-7, is as follows: GAGVSQSPSNKVTEKGKDVELRCDPISGHTALYWYRQSLGQGLEFLIYFQGNSAPDKSGLPSDRFSAERTGGSVSTLTIQRTQQEDSAVYLCASSLARLSRQAPGEQYFGPGTRLTVT.

The chain is built from TRBV5-1 and TRBJ2-3, with TRBD2 identical over 9 bases. This CDR3 has 17 amino acids. With 4 bases clipped from V and 0 bases from J, the junction kept 9 bases outside the gene matches. CDR1 is SGHRS and CDR2 is YFSETQ in the germline V gene. In DNA form, the CDR3 reads TGCGCCAGCAGCGTAGGACTAGCGACCACTAGCACAGATACGCAGTATTTT. Translating it yields CASSVGLATTSTDTQYF.

This chain connects TRBV6-1 to TRBJ1-5, with D possibly being TRBD1 (5 bases). The CDR3 runs 13 residues. Germline-derived CDR1 and CDR2 are MNHNS and SASEGT. V lost 3 bases and J lost 9, with 12 bases in between. The CDR3 region has the DNA TGTGCCAGCAGTGAGACAGTTTACGGGCCCCAGCATTTT. Protein sequence: CASSETVYGPQHF.

To note about this clone: Within the sample, other DNA sequences also encode this same CDR3. The chain employs TRBV10-3 and TRBJ2-5; D may be TRBD2 (5 bases). Germline V gene lookup returns CDR1 ENHRY and CDR2 SYGVKD. CDR3 length: 13 amino acids. Trimming left V 0 bases short and J 5 bases short, with 7 bases between. The chain's CDR3 is CAISESGSETQYF. CDR3 nucleotides: TGTGCCATCAGTGAGTCAGGGAGCGAGACCCAGTACTTC.

The chain is built from TRBV28 and TRBJ1-4; TRBD1 aligns across 10 bases. CDR3 length: 17 amino acids. Trimming removed 6 bases from V and 3 bases from J; junction bases left unmatched: 10. Germline V gene sequence: CDR1 MDHEN, CDR2 SYDVKM. Here the CDR3 reads CASSQTGQGTSNEKLFF. As DNA, the CDR3 is TGTGCCAGCAGCCAAACGGGACAGGGGACTTCTAATGAAAAACTGTTTTTT.

V gene TRBV28 combines with J gene TRBJ2-1; TRBD2 matches at 8 bases. V shed 5 bases and J 7 bases; nucleotides not matched to a gene: 10. The CDR3 is 15 residues long. Germline-derived CDR1 and CDR2 are MDHEN and SYDVKM. The chain's CDR3 is CASSPGTSLGNEQFF. The CDR3 coding sequence is TGTGCCAGCAGTCCCGGGACTAGTCTTGGGAATGAGCAGTTCTTC.

With respect to this clone: Other nucleotide sequences in the sample specify the same CDR3. This chain joins TRBV18 and TRBJ2-3; D gene uncertain. CDR3 length: 13 residues. CDR1 KGHSH and CDR2 LQKENI come from the germline V gene. V was clipped by 0 bases and J by 3 bases, with 4 bases between them. The CDR3 DNA reads TGTGCCAGCTCACCACCAGGGACAGATACGCAGTATTTT. This codes for CASSPPGTDTQYF.

The CDR3: CASSLGGQVTYEQYF. In DNA, the CDR3 is TGTGCCAGCAGCTTAGGGGGACAGGTTACCTACGAGCAGTACTTC. V usage is TRBV11-2 and J usage is TRBJ2-7; 8 positions agree with TRBD1. The CDR3 consists of 15 residues. V was pared by 1 base and J by 2 bases, with 4 bases of the junction left unmatched. CDR1 SGHAT and CDR2 FQNNGV come from the germline V gene.

Remarks on this clone: Other nucleotide sequences in the sample specify the same CDR3. This chain joins TRBV19 and TRBJ2-5; D possibly uses TRBD1 or TRBD2 (5 bases each). Germline CDR1 and CDR2: LNHDA and SQIVND (reference sequence). V lost 1 base and J lost 2, with 5 bases in between. The length of the CDR3 is 13 residues. The DNA of the CDR3 is TGTGCCAGTAGTATAGGGGGGCAAGAGACCCAGTACTTC. It translates to CASSIGGQETQYF.